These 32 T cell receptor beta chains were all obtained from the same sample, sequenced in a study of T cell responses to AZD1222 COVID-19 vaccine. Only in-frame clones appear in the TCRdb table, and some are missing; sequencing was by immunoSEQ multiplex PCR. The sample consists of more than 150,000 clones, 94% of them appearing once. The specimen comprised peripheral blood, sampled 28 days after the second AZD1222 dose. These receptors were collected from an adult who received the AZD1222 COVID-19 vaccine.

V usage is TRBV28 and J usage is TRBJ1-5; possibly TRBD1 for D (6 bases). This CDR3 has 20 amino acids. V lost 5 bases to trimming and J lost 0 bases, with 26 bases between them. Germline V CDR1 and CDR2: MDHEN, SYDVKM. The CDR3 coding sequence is TGTGCCAGCAGTCGCTGGGCTTCGGGCAAAAGGGGGGATAGCAATCAGCCCCAGCATTTT. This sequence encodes CASSRWASGKRGDSNQPQHF.

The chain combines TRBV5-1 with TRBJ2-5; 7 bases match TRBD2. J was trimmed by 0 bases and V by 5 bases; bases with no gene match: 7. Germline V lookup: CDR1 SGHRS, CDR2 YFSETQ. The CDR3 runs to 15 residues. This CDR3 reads CASSRGSGYQETQYF. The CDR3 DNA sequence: TGCGCCAGCAGTCGGGGTAGCGGGTACCAAGAGACCCAGTACTTC. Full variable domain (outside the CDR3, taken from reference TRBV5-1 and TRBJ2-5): KAGVTQTPRYLIKTRGQQVTLSCSPISGHRSVSWYQQTPGQGLQFLFEYFSETQRNKGNFPGRFSGRQFSNSRSEMNVSTLELGDSALYLCASSRGSGYQETQYFGPGTRLLVL.

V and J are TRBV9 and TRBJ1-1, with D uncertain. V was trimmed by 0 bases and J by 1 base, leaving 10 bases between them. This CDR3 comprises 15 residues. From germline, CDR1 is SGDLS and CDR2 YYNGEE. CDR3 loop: CASSVEPTSNTEAFF. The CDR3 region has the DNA TGTGCCAGCAGCGTAGAGCCGACCTCGAACACTGAAGCTTTCTTT.

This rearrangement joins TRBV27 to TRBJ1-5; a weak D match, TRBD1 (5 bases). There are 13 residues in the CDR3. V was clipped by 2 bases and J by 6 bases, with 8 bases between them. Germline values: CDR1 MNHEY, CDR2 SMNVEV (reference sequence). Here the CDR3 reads CASSLEGRQPQHF. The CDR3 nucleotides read TGTGCCAGCAGTTTAGAGGGGCGTCAGCCCCAGCATTTT.

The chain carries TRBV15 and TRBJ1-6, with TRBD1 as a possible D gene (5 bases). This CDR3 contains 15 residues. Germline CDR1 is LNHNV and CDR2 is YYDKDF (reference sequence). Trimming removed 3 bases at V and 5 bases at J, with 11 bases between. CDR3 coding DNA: TGTGCCACCAGCAGCGGCAGGGAGCATAATTCACCCCTCCACTTT. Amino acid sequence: CATSSGREHNSPLHF. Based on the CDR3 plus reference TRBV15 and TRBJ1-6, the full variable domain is DAMVIQNPRYQVTQFGKPVTLSCSQTLNHNVMYWYQQKSSQAPKLLFHYYDKDFNNEADTPDNFQSRRPNTSFCFLDIRSPGLGDTAMYLCATSSGREHNSPLHFGNGTRLTVT.

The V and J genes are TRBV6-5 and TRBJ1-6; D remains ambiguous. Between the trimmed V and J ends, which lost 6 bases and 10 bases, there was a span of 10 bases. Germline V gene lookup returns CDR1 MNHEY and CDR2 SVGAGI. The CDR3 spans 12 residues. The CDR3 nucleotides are TGTGCCAGCAGGCGGAGCGGATCACCCCTCCACTTT. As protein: CASRRSGSPLHF.

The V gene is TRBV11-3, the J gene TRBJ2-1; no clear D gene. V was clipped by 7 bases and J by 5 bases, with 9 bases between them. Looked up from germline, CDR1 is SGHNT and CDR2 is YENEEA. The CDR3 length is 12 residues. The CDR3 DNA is TGTGCCAGCAAGCTTGAGGACAATGAGCAGTTCTTC. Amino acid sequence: CASKLEDNEQFF.

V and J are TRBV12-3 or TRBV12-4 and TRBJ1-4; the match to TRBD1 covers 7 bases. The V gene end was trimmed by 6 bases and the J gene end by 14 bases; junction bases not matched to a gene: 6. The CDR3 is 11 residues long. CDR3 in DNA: TGTGCCAGCAGCTCGCTAGGGGGCCTGTTTTTT. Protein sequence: CASSSLGGLFF.

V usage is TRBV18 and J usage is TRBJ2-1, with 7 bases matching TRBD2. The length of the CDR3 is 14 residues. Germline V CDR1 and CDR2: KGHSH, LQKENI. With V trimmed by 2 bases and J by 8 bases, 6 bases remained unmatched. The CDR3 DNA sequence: TGTGCCAGCTCACCAGGGACTAATGATGATGAGCAGTTCTTC. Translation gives CASSPGTNDDEQFF.

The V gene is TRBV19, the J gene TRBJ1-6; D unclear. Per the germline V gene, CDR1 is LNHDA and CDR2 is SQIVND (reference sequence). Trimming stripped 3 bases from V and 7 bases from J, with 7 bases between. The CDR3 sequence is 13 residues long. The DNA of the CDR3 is TGTGCCAGTAGTATTGCAAAGAATTCACCCCTCCACTTT. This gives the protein CASSIAKNSPLHF.

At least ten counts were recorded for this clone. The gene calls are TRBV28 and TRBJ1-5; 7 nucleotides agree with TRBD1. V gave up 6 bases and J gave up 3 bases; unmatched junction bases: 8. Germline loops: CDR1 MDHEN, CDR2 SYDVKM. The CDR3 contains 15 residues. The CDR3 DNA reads TGTGCCAGCAGACCTAACACAGGGGCCAATCAGCCCCAGCATTTT. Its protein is CASRPNTGANQPQHF.

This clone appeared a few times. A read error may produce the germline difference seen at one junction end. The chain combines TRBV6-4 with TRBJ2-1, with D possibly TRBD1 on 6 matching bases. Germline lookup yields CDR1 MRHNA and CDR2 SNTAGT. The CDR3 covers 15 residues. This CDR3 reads CASSNSGDSYNEQFF. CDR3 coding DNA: TGTGCCAGCAGTAACTCAGGGGATTCCTACAATGAGCAGTTCTTC.

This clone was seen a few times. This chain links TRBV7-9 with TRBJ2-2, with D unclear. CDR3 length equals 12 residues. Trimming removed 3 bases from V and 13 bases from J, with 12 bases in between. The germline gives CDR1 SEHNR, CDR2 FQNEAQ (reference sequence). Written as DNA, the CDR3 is TGTGCCAGCAGCTTTGGCGTACCGAGGCTGTTTTTT. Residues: CASSFGVPRLFF. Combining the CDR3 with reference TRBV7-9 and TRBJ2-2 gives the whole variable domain DTGVSQNPRHKITKRGQNVTFRCDPISEHNRLYWYRQTLGQGPEFLTYFQNEAQLEKSRLLSDRFSAERPKGSFSTLEIQRTEQGDSAMYLCASSFGVPRLFFGEGSRLTVL.

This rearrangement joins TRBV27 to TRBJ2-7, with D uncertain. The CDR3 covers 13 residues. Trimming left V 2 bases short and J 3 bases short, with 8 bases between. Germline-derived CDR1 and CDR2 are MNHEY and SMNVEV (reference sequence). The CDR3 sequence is CASSLRPNYEQYF. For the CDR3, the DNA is TGTGCCAGCAGTTTACGTCCGAACTACGAGCAGTACTTC.

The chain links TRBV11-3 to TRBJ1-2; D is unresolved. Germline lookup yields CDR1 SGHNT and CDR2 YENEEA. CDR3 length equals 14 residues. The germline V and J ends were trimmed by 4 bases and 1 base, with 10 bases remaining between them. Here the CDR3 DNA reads TGTGCCAGCAGCTCCCGGCGGGATAACTATGGCTACACCTTC. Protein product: CASSSRRDNYGYTF.

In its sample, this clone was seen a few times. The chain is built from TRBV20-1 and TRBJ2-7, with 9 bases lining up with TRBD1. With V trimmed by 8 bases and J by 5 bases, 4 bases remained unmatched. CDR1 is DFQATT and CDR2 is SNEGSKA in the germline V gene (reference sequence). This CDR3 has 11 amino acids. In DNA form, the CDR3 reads TGCAGTACACAGGGGGCCCACGAGCAGTACTTC. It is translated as CSTQGAHEQYF.

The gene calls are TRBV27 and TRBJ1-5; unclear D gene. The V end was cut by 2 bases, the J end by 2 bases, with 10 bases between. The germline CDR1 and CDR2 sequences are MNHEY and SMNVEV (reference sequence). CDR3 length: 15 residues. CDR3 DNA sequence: TGTGCCAGCAGTTTAGTAGGGTCGGGCAATCAGCCCCAGCATTTT. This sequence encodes CASSLVGSGNQPQHF.

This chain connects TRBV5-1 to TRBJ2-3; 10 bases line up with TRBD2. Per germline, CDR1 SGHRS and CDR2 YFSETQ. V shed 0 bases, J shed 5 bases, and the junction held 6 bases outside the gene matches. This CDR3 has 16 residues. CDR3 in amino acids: CASSLVTSGIKDTQYF. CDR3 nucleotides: TGCGCCAGCAGCTTGGTTACTAGCGGGATAAAAGATACGCAGTATTTT.

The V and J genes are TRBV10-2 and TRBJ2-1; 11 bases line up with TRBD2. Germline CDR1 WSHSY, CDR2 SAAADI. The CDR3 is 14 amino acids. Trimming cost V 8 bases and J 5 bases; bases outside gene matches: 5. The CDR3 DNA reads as TGCGCCAGCCGGGCGACTAGCGGGGACAATGAGCAGTTCTTC. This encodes CASRATSGDNEQFF.

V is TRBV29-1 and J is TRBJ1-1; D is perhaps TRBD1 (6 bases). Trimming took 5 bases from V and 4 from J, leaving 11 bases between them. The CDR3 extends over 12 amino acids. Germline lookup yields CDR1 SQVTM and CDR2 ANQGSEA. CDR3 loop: CSVRRGFTEAFF. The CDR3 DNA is TGCAGCGTTCGCAGGGGTTTCACTGAAGCTTTCTTT.

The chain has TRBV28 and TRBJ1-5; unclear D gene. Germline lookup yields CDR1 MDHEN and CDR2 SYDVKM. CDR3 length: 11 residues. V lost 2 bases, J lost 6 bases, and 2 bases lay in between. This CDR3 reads CASSLTQPQHF. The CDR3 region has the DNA TGTGCCAGCAGTTTAACTCAGCCCCAGCATTTT.

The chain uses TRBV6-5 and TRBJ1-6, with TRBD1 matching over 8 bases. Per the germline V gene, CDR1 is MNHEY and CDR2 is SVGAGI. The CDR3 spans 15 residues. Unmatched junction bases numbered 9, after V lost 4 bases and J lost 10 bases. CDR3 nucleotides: TGTGCCAGCAGTTCAGGGGGCGGGTTTAGATCACCCCTCCACTTT. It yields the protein CASSSGGGFRSPLHF.

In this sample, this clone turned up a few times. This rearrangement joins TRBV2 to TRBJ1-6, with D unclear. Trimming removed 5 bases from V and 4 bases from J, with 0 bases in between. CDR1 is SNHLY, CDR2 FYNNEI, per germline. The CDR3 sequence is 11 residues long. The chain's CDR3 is CASSYNSPLHF. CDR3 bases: TGTGCCAGCAGTTATAATTCACCCCTCCACTTT. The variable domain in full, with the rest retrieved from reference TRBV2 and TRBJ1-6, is EPEVTQTPSHQVTQMGQEVILRCVPISNHLYFYWYRQILGQKVEFLVSFYNNEISEKSEIFDDQFSVERPDGSNFTLKIRSTKLEDSAMYFCASSYNSPLHFGNGTRLTVT.

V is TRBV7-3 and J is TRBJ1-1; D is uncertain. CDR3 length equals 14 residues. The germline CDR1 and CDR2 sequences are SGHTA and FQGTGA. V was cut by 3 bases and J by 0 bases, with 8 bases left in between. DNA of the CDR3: TGTGCCAGCAGCTTGACCCCCGTGAACACTGAAGCTTTCTTT. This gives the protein CASSLTPVNTEAFF.

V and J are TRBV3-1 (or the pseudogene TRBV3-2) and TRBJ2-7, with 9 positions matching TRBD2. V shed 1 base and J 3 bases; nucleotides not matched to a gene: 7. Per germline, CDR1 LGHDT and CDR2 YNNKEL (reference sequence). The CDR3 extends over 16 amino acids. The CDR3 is CASSQAIAGASYEQYF. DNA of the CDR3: TGTGCCAGCAGCCAAGCGATAGCGGGAGCAAGCTACGAGCAGTACTTC.

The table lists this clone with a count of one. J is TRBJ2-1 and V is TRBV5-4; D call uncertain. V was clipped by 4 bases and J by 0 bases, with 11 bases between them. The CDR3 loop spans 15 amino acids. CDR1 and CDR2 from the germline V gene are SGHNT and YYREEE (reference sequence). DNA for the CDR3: TGTGCCAGCAGCCCTACACTGAGCTCCTACAATGAGCAGTTCTTC. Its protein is CASSPTLSSYNEQFF.

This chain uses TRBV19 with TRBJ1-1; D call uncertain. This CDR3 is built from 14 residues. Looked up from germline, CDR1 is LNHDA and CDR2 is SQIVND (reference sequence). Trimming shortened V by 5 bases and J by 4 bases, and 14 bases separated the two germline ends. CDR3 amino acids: CASSLARSSTEAFF. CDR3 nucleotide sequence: TGTGCCAGTAGTCTCGCTCGAAGCTCCACTGAAGCTTTCTTT.

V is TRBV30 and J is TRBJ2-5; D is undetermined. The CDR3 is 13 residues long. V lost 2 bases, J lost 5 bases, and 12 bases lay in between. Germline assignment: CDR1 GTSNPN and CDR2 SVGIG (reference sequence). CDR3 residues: CAWSRAVRETQYF. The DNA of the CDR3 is TGTGCCTGGAGTCGGGCGGTACGGGAGACCCAGTACTTC.

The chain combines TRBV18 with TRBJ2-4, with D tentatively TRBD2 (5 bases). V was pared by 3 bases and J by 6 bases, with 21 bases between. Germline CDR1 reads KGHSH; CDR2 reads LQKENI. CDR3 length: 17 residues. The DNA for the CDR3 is TGTGCCAGCTCACCCTTTCTCGCCGGCGCCCGGGGAAACATTCAGTACTTC. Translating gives CASSPFLAGARGNIQYF.

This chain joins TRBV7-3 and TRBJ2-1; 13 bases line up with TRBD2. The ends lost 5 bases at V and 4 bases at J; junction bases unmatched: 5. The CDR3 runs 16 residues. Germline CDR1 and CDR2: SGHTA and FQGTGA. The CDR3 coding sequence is TGTGCCAGCAGCGCCCCGGGACTAGCGGGGTACAATGAGCAGTTCTTC. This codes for CASSAPGLAGYNEQFF.

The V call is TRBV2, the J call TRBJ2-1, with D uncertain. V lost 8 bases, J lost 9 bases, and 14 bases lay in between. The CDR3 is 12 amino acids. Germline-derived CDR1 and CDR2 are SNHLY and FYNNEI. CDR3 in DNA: TGTGCCAGCCACCCCACTGGCGCTGAGCAGTTCTTC. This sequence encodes CASHPTGAEQFF.

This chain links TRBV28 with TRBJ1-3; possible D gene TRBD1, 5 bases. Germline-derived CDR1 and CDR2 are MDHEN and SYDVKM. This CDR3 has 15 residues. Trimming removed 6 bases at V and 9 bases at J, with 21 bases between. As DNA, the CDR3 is TGTGCCAGCAGGGCCCAGGGATCAGACATCGGCACCATATATTTT. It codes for CASRAQGSDIGTIYF.